This T cell receptor (beta chain) was captured in a study of blood T cell repertoires in COVID-19. Across the study: T cells, B-cell-depleted T cells, or PBMCs supplied cDNA or gDNA.

This table comes from immunoSEQ multiplex PCR, and its TCRdb copy is limited to in-frame clones, with some not included. The sample shows some 200,000 clones, about 88% of them seen only once. The CDR3 runs 15 residues. Germline V lookup: CDR1 SGHKS, CDR2 YYEKEE (reference sequence). V lost 4 bases to trimming and J lost 6 bases, with 14 bases between them. This chain connects TRBV5-5 to TRBJ1-6, with D uncertain. The sample comprised PBMCs or T cells enriched from blood (not recorded which). This clonotype was obtained from a woman younger than 45 who had recovered from COVID-19. DNA for the CDR3: TGTGCCAGCAGCCGGATGTACAGTCCTAATTCACCCCTCCACTTT. This codes for CASSRMYSPNSPLHF.